This TCR beta chain was sequenced for a study of T cells in Graves' hyperthyroidism and ophthalmopathy. Concerning this clonotype itself: Its antigen is not identified.

There were TCR beta CDR3 regions amplified from RNA transcripts. Using the HTBI primer set, a first-round RT-PCR was run on the TCR CDR3. One entry per CDR3 protein results from TCRdb running MiXCR on the multiplex PCR reads. The sample lists about 460,000 distinct CDR3 sequences; roughly 23% were seen once. Regarding the study as a whole: Most expanded thyroid clonotypes above 0.001 recurred in blood.

For ophthalmopathy patients, the Clinical Activity Score was at least 3 and the NOSPECS grade at least 4; duration was under 3 months. The CDR3 extends over 15 amino acids. Germline V gene lookup returns CDR1 KGHSH and CDR2 LQKENI. V shed 0 bases, J shed 6 bases, and the junction held 4 bases outside the gene matches. What was sequenced was blood. The origin of this receptor is a woman in her sixties or seventies with Graves' ophthalmopathy. This chain links TRBV18 with TRBJ2-1, with 8 bases aligning to TRBD2. This CDR3 reads CASSPPSGGGNEQFF. The CDR3 bases are TGTGCCAGCTCACCACCAAGCGGGGGCGGCAATGAGCAGTTCTTC. Together with reference TRBV18 and TRBJ2-1, the CDR3 gives the full variable domain: NAGVMQNPRHLVRRRGQEARLRCSPMKGHSHVYWYRQLPEEGLKFMVYLQKENIIDESGMPKERFSAEFPKEGPSILRIQQVVRGDSAAYFCASSPPSGGGNEQFFGPGTRLTVL.